Below are 32 T cell receptor beta chains sequenced from a single sample in a study of T cell repertoires in cytomegalovirus infection. Their antigens are not known. TCRdb reprocessed the reads with MiXCR, giving one entry per CDR3 protein. This sample carries 650,000 to 900,000 distinct CDR3 sequences, 25% to 30% of them seen once, and the ten largest clones take around 13%. The sequencing here drew on cultured CD8+ T cells from PBMCs, taken from culture after CMV antigen stimulation. These receptors were obtained from a human donor in good health (CMV status not recorded). Some clones in this sample may be carry-over from other donors' samples.

The table lists this clonotype with a few counts. This chain connects TRBV7-9 to TRBJ1-2, with D perhaps matching TRBD1 (6 bases). Trimming took 5 bases from V and 1 from J, leaving 14 bases between them. CDR1 and CDR2 (germline): SEHNR, FQNEAQ (reference sequence). This CDR3 comprises 15 residues. In DNA form, the CDR3 reads TGTGCCAGCAGCACCCGGGGCAGGGGTAACTATGGCTACACCTTC. This translates into CASSTRGRGNYGYTF.

The CDR3 region is CASRRPGQANYGYTF. As DNA, the CDR3 is TGTGCCAGCAGGCGCCCGGGACAGGCTAACTATGGCTACACCTTC. The chain uses TRBV27 and TRBJ1-2; 8 bases align to TRBD1. The trim removed 6 bases at V and 0 bases at J, leaving 6 bases unmatched. The V gene's germline CDR1 is MNHEY and CDR2 SMNVEV (reference sequence). The CDR3 extends over 15 amino acids.

This clonotype was seen a handful of times. This sequence joins TRBV12-5 and TRBJ2-1, with D unclear. With 3 bases removed from V and 9 bases from J, the gap between germline ends came to 12 bases. The CDR3 extends over 13 amino acids. CDR1 and CDR2 (germline): LGHNT, FRNRAP. DNA of the CDR3: TGTGCTAGTGGTTTTGGCGACTGGGGTGAGCAGTTCTTC. Protein product: CASGFGDWGEQFF.

The rearrangement joins TRBV29-1 to TRBJ1-2; 9 nucleotides line up with TRBD1. The CDR3 covers 11 residues. Germline assignment: CDR1 SQVTM and CDR2 ANQGSEA. The V segment lost 7 bases and the J segment 8 bases; nucleotides outside the gene matches: 5. Written as DNA, the CDR3 is TGCAGCGGGGACAGGGCGGACGGCTACACCTTC. Translating it yields CSGDRADGYTF. Combining the CDR3 with reference TRBV29-1 and TRBJ1-2 gives the whole variable domain SAVISQKPSRDICQRGTSLTIQCQVDSQVTMMFWYRQQPGQSLTLIATANQGSEATYESGFVIDKFPISRPNLTFSTLTVSNMSPEDSSIYLCSGDRADGYTFGSGTRLTVV.

V usage is TRBV27 and J usage is TRBJ2-7; maybe TRBD2 (5 bases). The germline gives CDR1 MNHEY, CDR2 SMNVEV (reference sequence). The CDR3 contains 13 residues. Trimming pared 6 bases from V and 2 bases from J, leaving 11 bases between. CDR3 protein: CASSQRWTYEQYF. In DNA, the CDR3 is TGTGCCAGCAGCCAGCGGTGGACCTACGAGCAGTACTTC.

The genes are TRBV19 and TRBJ1-5; D uncertain. The CDR3 sequence is 14 residues long. Germline V gene data show CDR1 as LNHDA and CDR2 as SQIVND (reference sequence). The germline V and J ends were trimmed by 4 bases and 4 bases, with 11 bases remaining between them. The CDR3 reads CASSRVGRNQPQHF. CDR3 DNA: TGTGCCAGTAGTAGGGTGGGCCGAAATCAGCCCCAGCATTTT.

The chain uses TRBV7-9 and TRBJ1-5; no reliable D call. Germline-derived CDR1 and CDR2 are SEHNR and FQNEAQ (reference sequence). The CDR3 totals 15 residues. The V end lost 5 bases, the J end lost 0 bases, and 11 bases lay between the germline ends. The CDR3 nucleotides read TGTGCCAGCAGCCCCAGCCTTTATAGCAATCAGCCCCAGCATTTT. Amino acid sequence: CASSPSLYSNQPQHF.

This clonotype has more than one count but fewer than ten. The rearrangement links TRBV7-9 to TRBJ1-5; the match to TRBD1 covers 8 bases. V was clipped by 3 bases and J by 6 bases; unmatched bases: 4. This CDR3 contains 14 residues. Germline assignment: CDR1 SEHNR and CDR2 FQNEAQ (reference sequence). The CDR3 spells CASSFTGGAQPQHF. The CDR3 DNA reads TGTGCCAGCAGCTTCACAGGGGGGGCTCAGCCCCAGCATTTT.

The sample holds a few counts of this clonotype. The CDR3 coding sequence is TGTGCCAGCAGTCCCCGAAAGGGTTCAGGCCTCTATAATTCACCCCTCCACTTT. This translates into CASSPRKGSGLYNSPLHF. The V call is TRBV6-5, the J call TRBJ1-6, with unresolved D. V was shortened by 5 bases and J by 3 bases, with 20 bases between the two germline ends. From germline, CDR1 is MNHEY and CDR2 SVGAGI. There are 18 residues in the CDR3.

This clonotype was observed once. The CDR3 nucleotides read TGTGCCAGCAGTTACGGGGTAGCGGGGTGGGATGAGCAGTTCTTC. Protein: CASSYGVAGWDEQFF. This sequence joins TRBV6-2 or TRBV6-3 and TRBJ2-1; 8 nucleotides match TRBD2. The CDR3 contains 15 residues. V lost 2 bases to trimming and J lost 8 bases; unmatched junction nucleotides: 8. Germline V CDR1 and CDR2: MNHEY, SVGEGT.

The CDR3 here is CASSSGTFNQPQHF. The CDR3 DNA reads TGTGCCAGCAGCTCAGGGACTTTCAATCAGCCCCAGCATTTT. J is TRBJ1-5 and V is TRBV7-6; D might be TRBD1 (5 bases). The germline V and J ends were trimmed by 4 bases and 3 bases, with 10 bases remaining between them. Looked up from germline, CDR1 is SGHVS and CDR2 is FNYEAQ. The CDR3 length is 14 residues.

This clonotype was observed at least ten times. This chain links TRBV7-6 with TRBJ2-7, with D tentatively TRBD1 (7 bases). Germline lookup yields CDR1 SGHVS and CDR2 FNYEAQ. CDR3 length: 15 residues. Trimming took 6 bases from V and 3 from J, leaving 18 bases between them. Here the CDR3 reads CASSQTAGQHYEQYV. For the CDR3, the DNA is TGTGCCAGCAGTCAAACCGCGGGACAGCACTACGAGCAGTACGTC.

This clonotype has more than one count but fewer than ten. The CDR3, as DNA: TGTGCCAGCAGCTCAACCTCGGACAGCTGGCGGGAGACCCAGTACTTC. This gives the protein CASSSTSDSWRETQYF. V and J are TRBV7-9 and TRBJ2-5, with D tentatively TRBD1 (6 bases). The CDR3 loop spans 16 amino acids. V lost 4 bases and J 5 bases, leaving 20 bases between the germline ends. Germline assignment: CDR1 SEHNR and CDR2 FQNEAQ (reference sequence).

This clonotype has a count of ten or more. J is TRBJ2-3 and V is TRBV7-2; unclear D gene. The germline V gene has CDR1 SGHTA and CDR2 FQGNSA. The germline V and J ends were trimmed by 3 bases and 2 bases, with 15 bases remaining between them. CDR3 length equals 16 residues. CDR3 loop: CASSFNDVLITDTQYF. Here the CDR3 DNA reads TGTGCCAGCAGCTTCAACGATGTGCTGATCACAGATACGCAGTATTTT.

This clonotype was counted a few times. The genes are TRBV11-2 and TRBJ2-1; D is uncertain. The V end lost 1 base, the J end lost 8 bases, and 12 bases lay between the germline ends. Per germline, CDR1 SGHAT and CDR2 FQNNGV. The CDR3 has 14 amino acids. This chain's CDR3 is CASSLGFGLHEQFF. The CDR3, as DNA: TGTGCCAGCAGCTTAGGCTTCGGCCTGCATGAGCAGTTCTTC. The full variable domain, with the rest looked up from reference TRBV11-2 and TRBJ2-1, is EAGVAQSPRYKIIEKRQSVAFWCNPISGHATLYWYQQILGQGPKLLIQFQNNGVVDDSQLPKDRFSAERLKGVDSTLKIQPAKLEDSAVYLCASSLGFGLHEQFFGPGTRLTVL.

CDR3 in amino acids: CASSQDRGLAGEETQYF. In DNA form, the CDR3 reads TGTGCCAGCAGCCAAGATCGGGGCCTAGCGGGGGAAGAGACCCAGTACTTC. V gene TRBV3-1 combines with J gene TRBJ2-5; the match to TRBD2 covers 10 bases. The germline V gene encodes CDR1 LGHDT and CDR2 YNNKEL (reference sequence). J lost 3 bases, V lost 0 bases, and 7 bases had no gene match. This CDR3 comprises 17 residues.

This clonotype was found many times. The chain has TRBV7-2 and TRBJ2-2; TRBD2 aligns across 7 bases. The CDR3 sequence is 17 residues long. Looked up from germline, CDR1 is SGHTA and CDR2 is FQGNSA. After removal of 2 bases from V and 4 bases from J, the junction contained 10 bases not matched to a gene. CDR3 nucleotides: TGTGCCAGCAGCTTAATGGGGGGAGGGGATTTCACCGGGGAGCTGTTTTTT. Its protein product is CASSLMGGGDFTGELFF.

V usage is TRBV5-6 and J usage is TRBJ2-7; D may be TRBD1 or TRBD2 (5 bases each). CDR1 and CDR2 from the germline V gene are SGHDT and YYEEEE. The CDR3 has 15 amino acids. V was cut by 5 bases and J by 5 bases, with 20 bases left in between. CDR3 bases: TGTGCCAGCAGTAATGGGTGGGGGTTTTTCGACGAGCAGTACGTC. Translation: CASSNGWGFFDEQYV.

This chain joins TRBV5-4 and TRBJ2-2, with 7 bases identical to TRBD2. Unmatched junction bases numbered 16, after V lost 0 bases and J lost 5 bases. Germline V gene data show CDR1 as SGHNT and CDR2 as YYREEE (reference sequence). The CDR3 runs 19 residues. CDR3 in amino acids: CASSLVPRHWTRNTGELFF. CDR3 coding DNA: TGTGCCAGCAGCTTGGTACCAAGACATTGGACTAGAAATACCGGGGAGCTGTTTTTT.

The gene calls are TRBV20-1 and TRBJ1-1; 9 bases align to TRBD1. The germline CDR1 and CDR2 sequences are DFQATT and SNEGSKA (reference sequence). Unmatched junction bases numbered 12, after V lost 0 bases and J lost 4 bases. This CDR3 contains 17 residues. As DNA, the CDR3 is TGCAGTGCTAGAGATAGGGGGACAGGGAATATTCTCACTGAAGCTTTCTTT. It yields the protein CSARDRGTGNILTEAFF.

V and J are TRBV27 and TRBJ1-6; D is unclear. CDR1 is MNHEY, CDR2 SMNVEV, per germline (reference sequence). V lost 4 bases and J 5 bases, leaving 6 bases between the germline ends. The length of the CDR3 is 13 residues. The CDR3 coding sequence is TGTGCCAGCAGTTATATAGATAATTCACCCCTCCACTTT. The encoded protein is CASSYIDNSPLHF.

This clonotype was recorded a few times. J is TRBJ2-7 and V is TRBV28; D not resolved. Germline loops: CDR1 MDHEN, CDR2 SYDVKM. The length of the CDR3 is 14 residues. V dropped 4 bases and J dropped 3 bases, with 13 bases sitting between them. Here the CDR3 DNA reads TGTGCCAGCAGTTCGTCTCGAACCCTCTACGAGCAGTACGTC. Protein product: CASSSSRTLYEQYV.

This clonotype has a handful of counts. The chain is built from TRBV19 and TRBJ2-5, with D maybe TRBD1 (5 bases). V was cut by 3 bases and J by 2 bases, with 10 bases left in between. Germline loops: CDR1 LNHDA, CDR2 SQIVND (reference sequence). CDR3 length equals 14 residues. The DNA of the CDR3 is TGTGCCAGTAGTATGGGGCCAGATCAAGAGACCCAGTACTTC. This codes for CASSMGPDQETQYF.

This clonotype was recorded once. An end of the junction does not agree with germline; a read error may underlie this. This sequence joins TRBV4-1 and TRBJ2-2; D may be TRBD2 (5 bases). This CDR3 contains 15 residues. Germline V CDR1 and CDR2: MGHRA, YSYEKL. CDR3 amino acids: CASSSHRGNTGELFF. The CDR3 nucleotides read TGTGCCAGCAGCTCTCACCGGGGGAACACCGGGGAGCTGTTTTTT.

This chain joins TRBV6-5 and TRBJ2-6, with D hard to call. Germline V gives CDR1 MNHEY, CDR2 SVGAGI. V gave up 5 bases and J gave up 2 bases, with 16 bases separating them. The CDR3 extends over 17 amino acids. The CDR3 protein is CASSPTRNLPGANVLTF. The CDR3 DNA sequence: TGTGCCAGCAGTCCCACGAGAAATCTTCCTGGGGCCAACGTCCTGACTTTC.

The V gene is TRBV11-1, the J gene TRBJ1-3; no clear D gene. The CDR3 consists of 15 residues. The germline V gene encodes CDR1 SGHAT and CDR2 FQDESV (reference sequence). Trimming removed 2 bases from V and 0 bases from J, with 8 bases in between. The CDR3 DNA sequence: TGTGCCAGCAGCTTAAATGGCTTCTCTGGAAACACCATATATTTT. This sequence encodes CASSLNGFSGNTIYF.

J is TRBJ2-1 and V is TRBV6-2 or TRBV6-3; D gene uncertain. V gave up 0 bases and J gave up 0 bases, with 9 bases separating them. This CDR3 spans 16 amino acids. The germline V gene encodes CDR1 MNHEY and CDR2 SVGEGT. The CDR3 DNA sequence: TGTGCCAGCAGTTACTCGATGGTTAGCTCCTACAATGAGCAGTTCTTC. Protein product: CASSYSMVSSYNEQFF.

The chain combines TRBV4-3 with TRBJ2-1, with 14 bases aligning to TRBD2. The CDR3 is 17 amino acids. Looked up from germline, CDR1 is LGHNA and CDR2 is YSLEER. V trimming: 2 bases; J trimming: 7 bases; junction bases outside the gene matches: 7. The CDR3 sequence: CASSQSRLAGGMNEQFF. Here the CDR3 DNA reads TGCGCCAGCAGCCAATCCAGACTAGCGGGGGGGATGAATGAGCAGTTCTTC.

The chain employs TRBV20-1 and TRBJ2-7; 14 bases fit TRBD2. The CDR3 has 15 amino acids. From germline, CDR1 is DFQATT and CDR2 SNEGSKA (reference sequence). J lost 4 bases, V lost 6 bases, and 8 bases had no gene match. The DNA for the CDR3 is TGCAGTGCCTCCGGACTAGCGGGGGGTCTTTACGAGCAGTACGTC. Protein: CSASGLAGGLYEQYV.

This clonotype was detected many times. The chain has TRBV28 and TRBJ2-5, with 16 bases identical to TRBD2. The V and J ends lost 5 bases and 4 bases, in that order; junction bases with no gene match: 4. This CDR3 region has 16 residues. Germline CDR1 reads MDHEN; CDR2 reads SYDVKM. The CDR3 DNA reads as TGTGCCAGCAGTCCGGGACTAGCGGGGGGGCCAGAGACCCAGTACTTC. This codes for CASSPGLAGGPETQYF. Variable domain in full (rest from reference TRBV28 and TRBJ2-5): DVKVTQSSRYLVKRTGEKVFLECVQDMDHENMFWYRQDPGLGLRLIYFSYDVKMKEKGDIPEGYSVSREKKERFSLILESASTNQTSMYLCASSPGLAGGPETQYFGPGTRLLVL.

This clonotype was picked up a small number of times. This rearrangement joins TRBV7-6 to TRBJ2-7; no clear D gene. This CDR3 is 13 amino acids long. In germline, CDR1 is SGHVS, CDR2 FNYEAQ. Trimming removed 5 bases from V and 3 bases from J, with 11 bases in between. The CDR3 sequence: CASSPGMDYEQYF. DNA of the CDR3: TGTGCCAGCAGCCCCGGTATGGACTACGAGCAGTACTTC.

The V and J genes are TRBV14 and TRBJ1-6; no definite D call. The germline V gene has CDR1 SGHDN and CDR2 FVKESK. V was trimmed by 0 bases and J by 5 bases, leaving 17 bases between them. CDR3 length equals 18 residues. CDR3 in amino acids: CASSQDGPPGVNNSPLHF. The CDR3 nucleotides read TGTGCCAGCAGCCAAGATGGCCCGCCCGGGGTAAATAATTCACCCCTCCACTTT. The complete variable domain, with remaining parts taken from reference TRBV14 and TRBJ1-6, reads EAGVTQFPSHSVIEKGQTVTLRCDPISGHDNLYWYRRVMGKEIKFLLHFVKESKQDESGMPNNRFLAERTGGTYSTLKVQPAELEDSGVYFCASSQDGPPGVNNSPLHFGNGTRLTVT.